This T cell receptor (beta chain) was identified in a study of shared clonotypes between healthy human individuals. The method was immunoSEQ multiplex PCR; TCRdb's version includes in-frame clones alone and lacks a portion of them. The sample carries some 480,000 clones, around three quarters recorded once. V shed 5 bases, J shed 0 bases, and the junction held 4 bases outside the gene matches. The V gene's germline CDR1 is SEHNR and CDR2 FQNEAQ (reference sequence). This CDR3 region has 15 residues. Regarding the study as a whole: Sampling included only blood; tissue repertoires likely differ.

Turning to this clone: What it binds is not known.

The origin of this receptor is a woman aged 40-49 years in good health. Some clones in this sample may be carry-over from other donors' samples. The chain links TRBV7-9 to TRBJ1-1; 9 bases fit TRBD1. The sequencing input was PBMCs. In DNA, the CDR3 is TGTGCCAGCAGCGCGGGACAGGGCATGAACACTGAAGCTTTCTTT. It encodes CASSAGQGMNTEAFF.